A selection of T cell receptor beta chains follows, all from one sample in a study of beta chain features in type 1 diabetes. Sequencing was performed with immunoSEQ multiplex PCR; in TCRdb, only in-frame clones are kept and a portion is missing. The sample lists approximately 60,000 clones; around three fifths were seen once. Sequencing was done on a sample of Tregs from blood. These receptors all stem from a woman aged 18-30 years in good health. CDR3s include the opening cysteine and the closing phenylalanine or tryptophan. D genes are given only for firm matches. Only some rows state a clone size, as once, few, many or a class for expanded clones.

v_call: TRBV7-9; j_call: TRBJ2-5; d_call: TRBD2; clone_size: .; cdr3_nt: TGTGCCAGCAGCTTAAGAGGCGGGGGGGCCCAAGAGACCCAGTACTTC; cdr3_aa: CASSLRGGGAQETQYF
v_call: TRBV2; j_call: TRBJ1-2; d_call: .; clone_size: .; cdr3_nt: TGTGCCAGCACCTTGGACACCAACTATGGCTACACCTTC; cdr3_aa: CASTLDTNYGYTF
v_call: TRBV7-2; j_call: TRBJ2-1; d_call: TRBD2; clone_size: .; cdr3_nt: TGTGCCAGCAGCTTAAGGGAGACACTAGCGGATAACAATGAGCAGTTCTTC; cdr3_aa: CASSLRETLADNNEQFF
v_call: TRBV7-3; j_call: TRBJ2-6; d_call: .; clone_size: .; cdr3_nt: TGTGCCAGCAGCTTAGGGCAGCCCCCTGGGGCCAACGTCCTGACTTTC; cdr3_aa: CASSLGQPPGANVLTF
v_call: TRBV5-1; j_call: TRBJ1-1; d_call: .; clone_size: few; cdr3_nt: TGCGCCAGCAGCTTGGGAGGGGGGAACACTGAAGCTTTCTTT; cdr3_aa: CASSLGGGNTEAFF
v_call: TRBV19; j_call: TRBJ2-1; d_call: TRBD1; clone_size: .; cdr3_nt: TGTGCCAGTAGGGACAGGGCTGGGGATTACAATGAGCAGTTCTTC; cdr3_aa: CASRDRAGDYNEQFF
v_call: TRBV5-4; j_call: TRBJ2-1; d_call: TRBD2; clone_size: .; cdr3_nt: TGTGCCAGCAGCTTGGGACTAGCGGGGGGATACAATGAGCAGTTCTTC; cdr3_aa: CASSLGLAGGYNEQFF
v_call: TRBV2; j_call: TRBJ1-3; d_call: .; clone_size: once; cdr3_nt: TGTGCCAGCAGTGACAGGGGAACTACTGGAAACACCATATATTTT; cdr3_aa: CASSDRGTTGNTIYF
v_call: TRBV2; j_call: TRBJ2-1; d_call: .; clone_size: .; cdr3_nt: TGTGCCAGCAGGGACCCCGGGACTCACCAGTTCTTC; cdr3_aa: CASRDPGTHQFF
v_call: TRBV5-6; j_call: TRBJ2-6; d_call: .; clone_size: .; cdr3_nt: TGTGCCAGCAGCTTGGACCTCGGGGTCCTGACTTTC; cdr3_aa: CASSLDLGVLTF
v_call: TRBV27; j_call: TRBJ2-5; d_call: .; clone_size: .; cdr3_nt: TGTGCCAGCAGTTACGGGTACCTGAGCGAGACCCAGTACTTC; cdr3_aa: CASSYGYLSETQYF
v_call: TRBV4-2; j_call: TRBJ2-3; d_call: TRBD2; clone_size: .; cdr3_nt: TGTGCCAGCAGCCTGTTACCCGGGACTAGCGGGAGATTGACAGATACGCAGTATTTT; cdr3_aa: CASSLLPGTSGRLTDTQYF
v_call: TRBV9; j_call: TRBJ1-6; d_call: .; clone_size: .; cdr3_nt: TGTGCCAGCTCCCTTTTGGCGGATTCTAGGAATTCACCCCTCCACTTT; cdr3_aa: CASSLLADSRNSPLHF
v_call: TRBV4-2; j_call: TRBJ2-3; d_call: .; clone_size: .; cdr3_nt: TGTGCCAGCAGCCAAGCGTCGGGAAATAGGGCAGATACGCAGTATTTT; cdr3_aa: CASSQASGNRADTQYF
v_call: TRBV9; j_call: TRBJ2-1; d_call: .; clone_size: .; cdr3_nt: TGTGCCAGCAGCGTAGCTACCACAGGGTCACCTGTAGAGCAGTTCTTC; cdr3_aa: CASSVATTGSPVEQFF
v_call: TRBV6-5; j_call: TRBJ2-3; d_call: TRBD2; clone_size: .; cdr3_nt: TGTGCCACCAGAGCGGGACCCACAGATACGCAGTATTTT; cdr3_aa: CATRAGPTDTQYF
v_call: TRBV19; j_call: TRBJ2-7; d_call: TRBD1; clone_size: .; cdr3_nt: TGTGCCAGTAGTTCTCCGACAGGGGGGTCCTACGAGCAGTACTTC; cdr3_aa: CASSSPTGGSYEQYF
v_call: TRBV4-1; j_call: TRBJ2-5; d_call: TRBD2; clone_size: once; cdr3_nt: TGCGCCAGCAGCCCCCGACTAGCGGGGTACCAAGAGACCCAGTACTTC; cdr3_aa: CASSPRLAGYQETQYF
v_call: TRBV14; j_call: TRBJ1-1; d_call: .; clone_size: .; cdr3_nt: TGTGCCAGCAACCTGCTATTGGACACTGAAGCTTTCTTT; cdr3_aa: CASNLLLDTEAFF
v_call: TRBV29-1; j_call: TRBJ1-2; d_call: .; clone_size: .; cdr3_nt: TGCAGCGTTGAGGGATGTTCGGGATTC; cdr3_aa: CSVEGCSGF
v_call: TRBV7-2; j_call: TRBJ1-6; d_call: .; clone_size: once; cdr3_nt: TGTGCCAGCAGCTTAGATAGGGGGAGAAATTCACCCCTCCACTTT; cdr3_aa: CASSLDRGRNSPLHF
v_call: TRBV5-6; j_call: TRBJ2-3; d_call: .; clone_size: .; cdr3_nt: TGTGCCGTGACTCGGACCGCAAAGGGGGAAGATACGCAGTATTTT; cdr3_aa: CAVTRTAKGEDTQYF
v_call: TRBV5-6; j_call: TRBJ2-1; d_call: TRBD2; clone_size: .; cdr3_nt: TGTGCCAGCAGCTTGCGGGGGGGGGATGAGCAGTTCTTC; cdr3_aa: CASSLRGGDEQFF
v_call: TRBV18; j_call: TRBJ1-1; d_call: .; clone_size: .; cdr3_nt: TGTGCCAGCTCGTCACAGGGCCCGAACACTGAAGCTTTCTTT; cdr3_aa: CASSSQGPNTEAFF
v_call: TRBV5-1; j_call: TRBJ1-1; d_call: .; clone_size: .; cdr3_nt: TGCGCCAGCAGCTTGGATTCCGTGAACACTGAAGCTTTCTTT; cdr3_aa: CASSLDSVNTEAFF
v_call: TRBV7-7; j_call: TRBJ1-1; d_call: TRBD1; clone_size: .; cdr3_nt: TGTGCTAGCAGCCAACCGGGACAGGGTTACACTGAAGCTTTCTTT; cdr3_aa: CASSQPGQGYTEAFF
v_call: TRBV27; j_call: TRBJ2-1; d_call: .; clone_size: .; cdr3_nt: TGTGCCAGCAGTTTTTCTGTTAAGAGCTCCTACAATGAGCAGTTCTTC; cdr3_aa: CASSFSVKSSYNEQFF
v_call: TRBV7-2; j_call: TRBJ2-1; d_call: .; clone_size: .; cdr3_nt: TGTGCCAGCAGCGATGGGGCCAGCTACAATGAGCAGTTCTTC; cdr3_aa: CASSDGASYNEQFF
v_call: TRBV7-2; j_call: TRBJ2-1; d_call: .; clone_size: .; cdr3_nt: TGTGCCAGCAGCTTAGGGCGGGTTGGCTATGAGCAGTTCTTC; cdr3_aa: CASSLGRVGYEQFF
v_call: TRBV7-7; j_call: TRBJ2-2; d_call: .; clone_size: .; cdr3_nt: TGTGCTAGCAGCCTGGGACAGAACACCGGGGAGCTGTTTTTT; cdr3_aa: CASSLGQNTGELFF
v_call: TRBV19; j_call: TRBJ1-2; d_call: .; clone_size: once; cdr3_nt: TGTGCCAGTATGGGTCGAACAGGGAACTATGGCTACACCTTC; cdr3_aa: CASMGRTGNYGYTF
v_call: TRBV6-5; j_call: TRBJ2-1; d_call: .; clone_size: .; cdr3_nt: TGTGCCAGCAGAATAAGAATAGGGAGTGAGCAGTTCTTC; cdr3_aa: CASRIRIGSEQFF
v_call: TRBV7-9; j_call: TRBJ2-1; d_call: TRBD2; clone_size: .; cdr3_nt: TGTGCCAGCAGCTTCGGGCTAGCGGGAGGGGTCGGCAATGAGCAGTTCTTC; cdr3_aa: CASSFGLAGGVGNEQFF
v_call: TRBV7-9; j_call: TRBJ1-2; d_call: .; clone_size: .; cdr3_nt: TGTGCCAGCAGCTTTCAAGCGGGGAGTGGCTATGGCTACACCTTC; cdr3_aa: CASSFQAGSGYGYTF
v_call: TRBV5-1; j_call: TRBJ2-1; d_call: .; clone_size: .; cdr3_nt: TGCGCCAGCAGCTCCGGGAAGCCCTCCTACAATGAGCAGTTCTTC; cdr3_aa: CASSSGKPSYNEQFF
v_call: TRBV4-2; j_call: TRBJ2-7; d_call: .; clone_size: .; cdr3_nt: TGTGCCAGCAGCCAAGGTGGTGGGCGGGGTCCTCCCTACGAGCAGTACTTC; cdr3_aa: CASSQGGGRGPPYEQYF
v_call: TRBV18; j_call: TRBJ2-5; d_call: TRBD1; clone_size: .; cdr3_nt: TGTGCCAGCTCCCCGGACAGGGGATCTGTGTACCAAGAGACCCAGTACTTC; cdr3_aa: CASSPDRGSVYQETQYF
v_call: TRBV6-5; j_call: TRBJ1-2; d_call: TRBD1; clone_size: .; cdr3_nt: TGTGCCAGCAGTCCGACAGGGCTCTATGGCTACACCTTC; cdr3_aa: CASSPTGLYGYTF
v_call: TRBV4-1; j_call: TRBJ1-6; d_call: .; clone_size: .; cdr3_nt: TGCGCCAGCAGCCAAAGGTCCCCTTCCGCGGTGGATTCACCCCTCCACTTT; cdr3_aa: CASSQRSPSAVDSPLHF
v_call: TRBV5-1; j_call: TRBJ2-5; d_call: TRBD2; clone_size: .; cdr3_nt: TGCGCCAGCAGCTTGTTACTAGCGGGACTACAAGAGACCCAGTACTTC; cdr3_aa: CASSLLLAGLQETQYF
v_call: TRBV6-6; j_call: TRBJ1-5; d_call: TRBD1; clone_size: .; cdr3_nt: TGTGCCAGCCGGACAGGGAAGATTCAGCCCCAGCATTTT; cdr3_aa: CASRTGKIQPQHF
v_call: TRBV6-5; j_call: TRBJ2-7; d_call: .; clone_size: few; cdr3_nt: TGTGCCAGCAGTTACTCAGGCGGGACCTACGAGCAGTACTTC; cdr3_aa: CASSYSGGTYEQYF
v_call: TRBV11-2; j_call: TRBJ1-1; d_call: .; clone_size: once; cdr3_nt: TGTGCCAGCAGCCCCGTGGGGGCAGGGTCGGCTTTCTTT; cdr3_aa: CASSPVGAGSAFF
v_call: TRBV30; j_call: TRBJ2-3; d_call: .; clone_size: few; cdr3_nt: TGTGCCTGGAGTGTACTTAGCACAGATACGCAGTATTTT; cdr3_aa: CAWSVLSTDTQYF
v_call: TRBV7-2; j_call: TRBJ1-1; d_call: .; clone_size: .; cdr3_nt: TGTGCCAGCAGCCCCCGTATGAACACTGAAGCTTTCTTT; cdr3_aa: CASSPRMNTEAFF
v_call: TRBV10-3; j_call: TRBJ2-5; d_call: TRBD2; clone_size: .; cdr3_nt: TGTGCCATCAGTGAGGGGGGACGGGGGGGATTGGAGACCCAGTACTTC; cdr3_aa: CAISEGGRGGLETQYF
v_call: TRBV2; j_call: TRBJ2-5; d_call: TRBD2; clone_size: .; cdr3_nt: TGTGCCAGCTTGGGGGGGTCGGAGACCCAGTACTTC; cdr3_aa: CASLGGSETQYF
v_call: TRBV5-6; j_call: TRBJ1-2; d_call: .; clone_size: .; cdr3_nt: TGTGCCAGCAGCCCGGTGTCGGGGATCTATGGCTACACCTTC; cdr3_aa: CASSPVSGIYGYTF
v_call: TRBV7-9; j_call: TRBJ1-6; d_call: .; clone_size: .; cdr3_nt: TGTGCCAGCAGCTTAAAGGGGTCCTTGGAACCCCTCCACTTT; cdr3_aa: CASSLKGSLEPLHF